Below are 26 T cell receptor beta chains sequenced from a single sample in a study of blood T cells in healthy people across ages. Primed by a sample-barcoded 5' primer and a J-beta primer mix, a second PCR proceeded for about 7 to 11 cycles. TCRdb processed the 5' RACE reads anew with MiXCR; each CDR3 protein has one entry. Counted here are about 840,000 distinct CDR3 sequences, 25% to 35% occurring once; the ten biggest clones make up 9.5% to 13%. The sample was also linked to a second study, of T cells of mothers and their children.

Material: blood. These receptors came from a woman aged 40-49 years in good health.

CDR3 sequence reads: CSVVGPITTETQYF. CDR3 nucleotides: TGCAGCGTTGTTGGACCTATAACCACAGAGACCCAGTACTTC. The rearrangement joins TRBV29-1 to TRBJ2-7; unclear D gene. The end of the DNA is better explained by TRBJ2-5, so the J call may be wrong. This CDR3 spans 14 amino acids. Germline V CDR1 and CDR2: SQVTM, ANQGSEA.

Note on this clonotype: The germline gene is not matched at one end of the junction; a read error may be the cause. The V and J genes are TRBV14 and TRBJ2-7; TRBD2 matches at 7 bases. The germline CDR1 and CDR2 sequences are SGHDN and FVKESK. The CDR3 length is 14 residues. The CDR3 DNA sequence: TGTGCCGGCAGCCTGGGAGCGGGGACCCCCCGGGAGTACTTC. Translation gives CAGSLGAGTPREYF. Complete variable domain (other parts from reference TRBV14 and TRBJ2-7): EAGVTQFPSHSVIEKGQTVTLRCDPISGHDNLYWYRRVMGKEIKFLLHFVKESKQDESGMPNNRFLAERTGGTYSTLKVQPAELEDSGVYFCAGSLGAGTPREYFGPGTRLTVT.

This chain connects TRBV20-1 to TRBJ2-3, with D perhaps TRBD1 (7 bases). V shed 5 bases and J shed 6 bases, with 21 bases lying between them. Germline V gene sequence: CDR1 DFQATT, CDR2 SNEGSKA (reference sequence). CDR3 size: 15 residues. This CDR3 reads CSARPGGPFRDTQYF. In DNA form, the CDR3 reads TGCAGTGCTCGACCAGGGGGGCCCTTCAGGGATACGCAGTATTTT.

This clonotype was found a few times. One end of the junction does not line up with germline, which may come from a read error. The V call is TRBV29-1, the J call TRBJ1-4; no clear D. CDR1 is SQVTM, CDR2 ANQGSEA, per germline. The CDR3 consists of 12 residues. CDR3 DNA sequence: TGCAGCGTTCGGGCAGATAATGAAAAACGGTTTTTT. Translating gives CSVRADNEKRFF.

The V call is TRBV28, the J call TRBJ1-1, with TRBD1 identical over 11 bases. This CDR3 comprises 16 residues. Germline V lookup: CDR1 MDHEN, CDR2 SYDVKM. The J segment lost 9 bases and the V segment lost 7 bases, leaving 16 bases of the junction unmatched. Here the CDR3 reads CASTPRGEGQGVKAFF. CDR3 nucleotide sequence: TGTGCCAGCACCCCGAGGGGGGAGGGACAGGGGGTGAAAGCTTTCTTT. The variable domain in full, with the rest retrieved from reference TRBV28 and TRBJ1-1, is DVKVTQSSRYLVKRTGEKVFLECVQDMDHENMFWYRQDPGLGLRLIYFSYDVKMKEKGDIPEGYSVSREKKERFSLILESASTNQTSMYLCASTPRGEGQGVKAFFGQGTRLTVV.

This clonotype was found a few times. V gene TRBV2 combines with J gene TRBJ2-5, with D possibly being TRBD2 (6 bases). CDR3 size: 14 residues. The germline gives CDR1 SNHLY, CDR2 FYNNEI. V was trimmed by 5 bases and J by 5 bases, leaving 15 bases between them. This chain's CDR3 is CASSPWEATETQYF. Written as DNA, the CDR3 is TGTGCCAGCAGTCCTTGGGAGGCGACGGAGACCCAGTACTTC.

V usage is TRBV20-1 and J usage is TRBJ2-1; D is ambiguous. Germline V gene sequence: CDR1 DFQATT, CDR2 SNEGSKA (reference sequence). CDR3 size: 12 residues. Trimming took 5 bases from V and 8 from J, leaving 13 bases between them. This chain's CDR3 is CSAEPQVHEQFF. DNA for the CDR3: TGCAGTGCTGAACCCCAGGTTCATGAGCAGTTCTTC.

As for this clonotype: This may come from a read error, since a much larger clone is one base off. The gene calls are TRBV20-1 and TRBJ2-7, with D possibly matching TRBD1 (6 bases). The V end was cut by 5 bases, the J end by 0 bases, with 11 bases between. The CDR3 has 13 amino acids. The V gene's germline CDR1 is DFQATT and CDR2 SNEGSKA (reference sequence). The CDR3 spells CSAGGTYSYEQYF. The CDR3 DNA follows: TGCAGTGCTGGGGGCACCTACTCCTACGAGCAGTACTTC.

The sample holds many counts of this clonotype. Sequence at one end of the junction differs from germline and may be a read error. The DNA of the CDR3 is TGTGCTAGCAGCTTACAGGGGGCGATTGGGGAGACCCAGTACTTC. Its protein is CASSLQGAIGETQYF. V usage is TRBV7-7 and J usage is TRBJ2-5; 9 positions agree with TRBD1. CDR3 length: 15 residues. The V gene's germline CDR1 is SSHAT and CDR2 FNYEAQ (reference sequence).

This clonotype has just a few counts. This chain joins TRBV7-2 and TRBJ1-1; a weak D match, TRBD1 (5 bases). This CDR3 has 14 residues. Germline CDR1 and CDR2: SGHTA and FQGNSA. V lost 3 bases and J lost 0, with 8 bases in between. In DNA form, the CDR3 reads TGTGCCAGCAGCTTTGACAGATTGAACACTGAAGCTTTCTTT. It yields the protein CASSFDRLNTEAFF.

This clonotype has at least ten counts. This sequence joins TRBV25-1 and TRBJ2-7, with D perhaps matching TRBD2 (5 bases). From germline, CDR1 is MGHDK and CDR2 SYGVNS. This CDR3 has 12 amino acids. V lost 6 bases to trimming and J lost 7 bases, with 13 bases between them. The CDR3 DNA is TGTGCCAGCAGCGCCGGGATCGTGGAGCAGTACTTC. It yields the protein CASSAGIVEQYF.

The chain links TRBV5-1 to TRBJ2-3; D remains ambiguous. The V gene lost 4 bases and the J gene lost 3 bases, with 21 bases spanning the gap. Germline V gene sequence: CDR1 SGHRS, CDR2 YFSETQ. CDR3 length equals 17 residues. CDR3 bases: TGCGCCAGCAGCATAGGAAATCGCGGTACCCAAACAGATACGCAGTATTTT. The encoded protein is CASSIGNRGTQTDTQYF.

This chain uses TRBV29-1 with TRBJ1-1; D remains unclear. The ends were cut back, 4 bases at V and 4 bases at J, with 16 bases in the middle. CDR1 is SQVTM, CDR2 ANQGSEA, per germline. This CDR3 has 14 amino acids. CDR3 sequence: CSVGPSGSPTEAFF. The DNA of the CDR3 is TGCAGCGTTGGCCCTAGTGGCAGCCCCACTGAAGCTTTCTTT.

The chain is built from TRBV20-1 and TRBJ2-3; D tentatively reads TRBD1 or TRBD2 (6 bases each). CDR1 is DFQATT and CDR2 is SNEGSKA in the germline V gene (reference sequence). The CDR3 covers 17 residues. Trimming left V 0 bases short and J 5 bases short, with 21 bases between. In DNA, the CDR3 is TGCAGTGCTAGAGACCTCTCCCGGGGGCTAAAATTAGATACGCAGTATTTT. Protein: CSARDLSRGLKLDTQYF.

This clonotype was found many times. V and J are TRBV29-1 and TRBJ1-2, with TRBD1 identical over 7 bases. Germline CDR1 reads SQVTM; CDR2 reads ANQGSEA. Losses at the gene ends were 4 bases for V and 4 bases for J; bases not matched to a gene: 6. The CDR3 sequence is 13 residues long. CDR3 sequence reads: CSVALGTAYGYTF. The CDR3 region has the DNA TGCAGCGTTGCTCTCGGGACAGCCTATGGCTACACCTTC.

On this clonotype: Since no conserved phenylalanine or tryptophan closes the CDR3, a read error is the likely cause. This chain uses TRBV28 with TRBJ2-5; TRBD1 matches at 10 bases. The DNA matches TRBJ2-7 better at its end, which makes the J call doubtful. Germline CDR1 is MDHEN and CDR2 is SYDVKM. The CDR3 extends over 15 amino acids. The DNA for the CDR3 is TGTGCCAGCAGTTTATCCTCGGGACAGGGGTACGAGCAGTACTGC. It is translated as CASSLSSGQGYEQYC.

This clonotype was seen a few times. The genes are TRBV5-1 and TRBJ2-3, with a weak D call TRBD2 (6 bases). Trimming left V 4 bases short and J 3 bases short, with 12 bases between. The CDR3 extends over 14 amino acids. Per the germline V gene, CDR1 is SGHRS and CDR2 is YFSETQ. This chain's CDR3 is CASSTGLSTDTQYF. The CDR3 bases are TGCGCCAGCAGCACAGGACTATCAACAGATACGCAGTATTTT.

DNA of the CDR3: TGTGCCAGCTCACCGCCTAGCGGGGGGGCCAATACGCAGTATTTT. This gives the protein CASSPPSGGANTQYF. The chain employs TRBV18 and TRBJ2-3; the match to TRBD2 covers 12 bases. The CDR3 has 15 residues. Looked up from germline, CDR1 is KGHSH and CDR2 is LQKENI. V was pared by 3 bases and J by 7 bases, with 5 bases of the junction left unmatched.

CDR3 loop: CASSQEWDRDHEQYF. The DNA of the CDR3 is TGCGCCAGCAGCCAAGAATGGGACAGGGACCACGAGCAGTACTTC. The chain joins TRBV4-3 to TRBJ2-7; 9 positions agree with TRBD1. The CDR3 sequence is 15 residues long. The J segment lost 5 bases and the V segment lost 0 bases, leaving 5 bases of the junction unmatched. Germline V gene lookup returns CDR1 LGHNA and CDR2 YSLEER.

Notes on this clonotype: This may stem from a read error, because a much larger clone lies one nucleotide away. The chain combines TRBV10-3 with TRBJ2-1; 8 bases match TRBD2. CDR3 size: 16 residues. Looked up from germline, CDR1 is ENHRY and CDR2 is SYGVKD. CDR3 loop: CAISAGAGEIYNKQFF. In DNA form, the CDR3 reads TGTGCCATCAGTGCAGGAGCGGGGGAAATATACAATAAGCAGTTCTTC.

Remarks on this clonotype: A much larger clone lies one base from this, so it may be a read error. The V call is TRBV28, the J call TRBJ2-6; 8 positions agree with TRBD1. Looked up from germline, CDR1 is MDHEN and CDR2 is SYDVKM. The CDR3 consists of 17 residues. V shed 8 bases, J shed 0 bases, and the junction held 9 bases outside the gene matches. The CDR3 nucleotides read TGTGCCAGCGTACCGGGACAGGCGGCCTCTGGGGCCAACGTCCTGACTTTC. This translates into CASVPGQAASGANVLTF.

J is TRBJ2-7 and V is TRBV20-1, with 7 nucleotides matching TRBD1. Germline V gives CDR1 DFQATT, CDR2 SNEGSKA (reference sequence). Losses at the gene ends were 4 bases for V and 6 bases for J; bases not matched to a gene: 18. This CDR3 region has 16 residues. The CDR3 spells CSATTTLSGGGVEQYF. In DNA form, the CDR3 reads TGCAGTGCTACCACAACGTTGTCAGGGGGTGGGGTCGAGCAGTACTTC.

This clonotype was found a few times. V usage is TRBV2 and J usage is TRBJ2-3, with D possibly TRBD1 on 6 matching bases. The CDR3 runs to 16 residues. Trimming stripped 8 bases from V and 0 bases from J, with 18 bases between. Germline CDR1 reads SNHLY; CDR2 reads FYNNEI. The CDR3 here is CASPRRDKTSTDTQYF. The DNA for the CDR3 is TGTGCCAGCCCTCGCCGGGACAAAACTAGCACAGATACGCAGTATTTT. The full variable domain, rest sourced from reference TRBV2 and TRBJ2-3, is EPEVTQTPSHQVTQMGQEVILRCVPISNHLYFYWYRQILGQKVEFLVSFYNNEISEKSEIFDDQFSVERPDGSNFTLKIRSTKLEDSAMYFCASPRRDKTSTDTQYFGPGTRLTVL.

This clonotype was picked up a small number of times. The V and J genes are TRBV28 and TRBJ2-1, with a weak D call TRBD1 (5 bases). Trimming stripped 8 bases from V and 6 bases from J, with 20 bases between. The CDR3 extends over 15 amino acids. In germline, CDR1 is MDHEN, CDR2 SYDVKM. The CDR3 DNA is TGTGCCAGCCTATTAACAGGTTTCCGATCCAATGAGCAGTTCTTC. It specifies CASLLTGFRSNEQFF. Together with reference TRBV28 and TRBJ2-1, the CDR3 gives the full variable domain: DVKVTQSSRYLVKRTGEKVFLECVQDMDHENMFWYRQDPGLGLRLIYFSYDVKMKEKGDIPEGYSVSREKKERFSLILESASTNQTSMYLCASLLTGFRSNEQFFGPGTRLTVL.

V usage is TRBV28 and J usage is TRBJ2-3; TRBD1 agrees at 10 bases. The CDR3 is 19 amino acids. The germline gives CDR1 MDHEN, CDR2 SYDVKM. J lost 4 bases, V lost 10 bases, and 23 bases had no gene match. The CDR3 loop reads CANSTNLPGTGDTPDTQYF. CDR3 coding DNA: TGTGCCAACAGCACCAATCTTCCCGGGACAGGGGATACCCCAGATACGCAGTATTTT.

This clonotype appeared a few times. This chain connects TRBV19 to TRBJ2-1; D may be TRBD2 (5 bases). V was clipped by 1 base and J by 0 bases, with 13 bases between them. This CDR3 is built from 17 residues. The germline gives CDR1 LNHDA, CDR2 SQIVND (reference sequence). The CDR3 nucleotides are TGTGCCAGTAGTATAGGTTGGCGGGCCAGCTCCTACAATGAGCAGTTCTTC. Protein sequence: CASSIGWRASSYNEQFF.